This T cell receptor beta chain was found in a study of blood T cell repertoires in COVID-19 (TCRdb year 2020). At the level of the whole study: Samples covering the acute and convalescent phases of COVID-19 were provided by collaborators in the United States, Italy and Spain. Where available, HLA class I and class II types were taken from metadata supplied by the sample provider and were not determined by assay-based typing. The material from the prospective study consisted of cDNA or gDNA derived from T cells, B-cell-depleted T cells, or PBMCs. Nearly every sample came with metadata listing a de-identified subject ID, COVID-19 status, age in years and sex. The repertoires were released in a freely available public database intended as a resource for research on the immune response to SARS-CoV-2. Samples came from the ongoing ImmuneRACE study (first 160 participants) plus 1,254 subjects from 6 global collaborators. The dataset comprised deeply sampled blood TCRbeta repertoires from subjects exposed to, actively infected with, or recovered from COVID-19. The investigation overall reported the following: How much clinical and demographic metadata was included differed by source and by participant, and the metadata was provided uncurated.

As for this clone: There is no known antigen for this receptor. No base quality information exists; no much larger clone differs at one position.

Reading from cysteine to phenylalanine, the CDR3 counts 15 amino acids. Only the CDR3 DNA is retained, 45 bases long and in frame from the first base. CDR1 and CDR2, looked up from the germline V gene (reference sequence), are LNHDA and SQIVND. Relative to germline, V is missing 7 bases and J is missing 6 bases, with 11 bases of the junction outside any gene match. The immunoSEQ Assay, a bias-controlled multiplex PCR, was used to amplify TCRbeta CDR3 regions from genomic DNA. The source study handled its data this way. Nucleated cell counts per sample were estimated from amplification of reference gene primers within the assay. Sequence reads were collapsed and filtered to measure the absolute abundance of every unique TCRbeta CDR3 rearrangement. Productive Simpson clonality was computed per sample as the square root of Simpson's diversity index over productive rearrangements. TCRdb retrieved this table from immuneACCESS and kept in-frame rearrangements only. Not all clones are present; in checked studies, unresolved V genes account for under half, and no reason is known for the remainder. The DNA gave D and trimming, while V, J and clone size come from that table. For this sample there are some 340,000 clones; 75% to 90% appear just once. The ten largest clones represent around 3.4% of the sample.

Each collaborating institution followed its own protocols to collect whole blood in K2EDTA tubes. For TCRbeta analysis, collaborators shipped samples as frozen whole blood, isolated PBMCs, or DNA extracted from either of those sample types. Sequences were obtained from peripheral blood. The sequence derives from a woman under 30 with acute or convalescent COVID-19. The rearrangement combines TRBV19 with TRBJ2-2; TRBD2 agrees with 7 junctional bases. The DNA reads TGTGCCAGTAATGATGGGGGAGGGTTCGCCGGGGAGCTGTTTTTT. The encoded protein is CASNDGGGFAGELFF.